The 25 T cell receptor beta chains below were found in one sample sequenced in a study of blood T cells in healthy people across ages. Combining a sample-barcoded 5' primer with a J-beta primer mix, a second PCR ran for 7 to 11 cycles. TCRdb recomputed calls from the 5' RACE reads with MiXCR, one row per CDR3 protein. The sample lists 1.5 million to 2 million distinct CDR3 sequences, about 50% seen once, with over 2% in the top ten. The specimen sequenced was blood. Receptors were obtained from a middle-aged woman in good health.

This chain connects TRBV7-8 to TRBJ1-4, with D perhaps TRBD1 (6 bases). CDR1 and CDR2 (germline): SGHVS, FQNEAQ. CDR3 length equals 16 residues. Trimming removed 5 bases at V and 8 bases at J, with 21 bases between. In nucleotides, the CDR3 is TGTGCCAGCAGCCACCGGCCTAGACAGGTCGGGGAAAAACTGTTTTTT. It translates to CASSHRPRQVGEKLFF. Supplemented by reference TRBV7-8 and TRBJ1-4, the full variable domain reads GAGVSQSPRYKVAKRGQDVALRCDPISGHVSLFWYQQALGQGPEFLTYFQNEAQLDKSGLPSDRFFAERPEGSVSTLKIQRTQQEDSAVYLCASSHRPRQVGEKLFFGSGTQLSVL.

The sample holds a few counts of this clonotype. The chain has TRBV4-1 and TRBJ2-7; D unclear. Trimming took 0 bases from V and 2 from J, leaving 11 bases between them. CDR1 is MGHRA and CDR2 is YSYEKL in the germline V gene. CDR3 length: 15 residues. The CDR3 region is CASSQDLSQPYEQYF. Here the CDR3 DNA reads TGCGCCAGCAGCCAAGATTTGAGTCAACCCTACGAGCAGTACTTC.

This chain connects TRBV7-2 to TRBJ2-1; D may be TRBD2 (6 bases). Trimming cost V 6 bases and J 6 bases, with 21 bases left between them. This CDR3 spans 16 amino acids. Looked up from germline, CDR1 is SGHTA and CDR2 is FQGNSA. The chain's CDR3 is CASRPFRDFGGNEQFF. As DNA, the CDR3 is TGTGCCAGCAGGCCCTTTAGGGACTTCGGGGGCAATGAGCAGTTCTTC.

The chain joins TRBV16 to TRBJ2-7, with 10 bases matching TRBD2. The end of the DNA is better explained by TRBJ2-5, so the J call may be wrong. The CDR3 length is 18 residues. Per the germline V gene, CDR1 is KGHSY and CDR2 is FQNENV. CDR3: CASSQSPYSGGTQETQYF. CDR3 coding DNA: TGTGCCAGCAGCCAATCCCCCTATAGCGGGGGGACACAAGAGACCCAGTACTTC.

The chain is built from TRBV7-2 and TRBJ2-3; 14 bases match TRBD2. The V gene's germline CDR1 is SGHTA and CDR2 FQGNSA. This CDR3 region has 16 residues. J gave up 7 bases and V 6 bases, and 9 bases lay outside the gene matches. CDR3: CASRPRTSGGSNTQYF. The CDR3 nucleotides read TGTGCCAGCAGACCTCGGACTAGCGGGGGGTCAAATACGCAGTATTTT.

The rearrangement uses TRBV6-1 and TRBJ2-4; unclear D gene. The J call may be incorrect, as the DNA end agrees better with TRBJ2-5. From germline, CDR1 is MNHNS and CDR2 SASEGT. The CDR3 has 16 residues. The CDR3, as DNA: TGTGCCAGCAGTGAAGAGGCCCGAGGTCCGGAGGAGACCCAGTACTTC. Residues: CASSEEARGPEETQYF.

This chain joins TRBV7-2 and TRBJ1-2, with 7 positions matching TRBD1. V gave up 5 bases and J gave up 6 bases; unmatched junction bases: 12. This CDR3 spans 15 amino acids. Germline V lookup: CDR1 SGHTA, CDR2 FQGNSA. The CDR3 DNA reads as TGTGCCAGCAGCACAAGCTGGACAGGACTGGATGGCTACACCTTC. Translation: CASSTSWTGLDGYTF.

The rearrangement joins TRBV5-1 to TRBJ2-5; TRBD1 matches 11 bases. The germline V gene has CDR1 SGHRS and CDR2 YFSETQ. Trimming took 4 bases from V and 5 from J; bases not matched to a gene: 7. This CDR3 has 15 amino acids. The CDR3: CASSRWTGGEETQYF. CDR3 DNA sequence: TGCGCCAGCAGCCGATGGACAGGGGGCGAGGAGACCCAGTACTTC.

This chain links TRBV12-3 or TRBV12-4 with TRBJ2-1; 7 nucleotides match TRBD1. The trim removed 4 bases at V and 9 bases at J, leaving 12 bases unmatched. The CDR3 runs to 15 residues. In nucleotides, the CDR3 is TGTGCCAGCAGTTCCGTCGGGACAGTGTCTAGTGAGCAGTTCTTC. As protein: CASSSVGTVSSEQFF.

The CDR3 here is CASSVRVQPQHF. The CDR3 DNA follows: TGTGCCAGCAGTGTAAGGGTGCAGCCCCAGCATTTT. The J gene is TRBJ1-5, the V gene TRBV6-1, with D uncertain. The V gene lost 4 bases and the J gene lost 7 bases, with 8 bases spanning the gap. Germline V lookup: CDR1 MNHNS, CDR2 SASEGT. This CDR3 contains 12 residues.

This rearrangement joins TRBV7-9 to TRBJ2-3; the D is unclear. This CDR3 comprises 13 residues. CDR1 and CDR2 (germline): SEHNR, FQNEAQ (reference sequence). Trimming removed 5 bases from V and 5 bases from J, with 11 bases in between. CDR3 coding DNA: TGTGCCAGCAGCACCCCGACCGAAGATACGCAGTATTTT. Encoded protein: CASSTPTEDTQYF.

This clonotype appeared once. The rearrangement links TRBV18 to TRBJ2-4; no clear D gene. Gene TRBJ2-7 matches the end of the DNA better, so the J call may be wrong. Germline V gene lookup returns CDR1 KGHSH and CDR2 LQKENI. This CDR3 is built from 14 residues. CDR3 residues: CASSPPGVSPEQYF. The CDR3 DNA follows: TGTGCCAGCTCACCCCCGGGTGTGAGCCCCGAGCAGTACTTC.

This clonotype was counted only a few times. V gene TRBV20-1 combines with J gene TRBJ2-3; the match to TRBD1 covers 8 bases. The CDR3 loop spans 14 amino acids. Germline V lookup: CDR1 DFQATT, CDR2 SNEGSKA (reference sequence). Germline trimming cut 5 bases from V and 5 bases from J; bases unmatched to any gene: 9. DNA of the CDR3: TGCAGTGCTGGCAGACAGGGGTTTTTAGATACGCAGTATTTT. Protein: CSAGRQGFLDTQYF.

V and J are TRBV28 and TRBJ2-1; the match to TRBD2 covers 8 bases. Trimming removed 4 bases from V and 3 bases from J; junction bases left unmatched: 8. The CDR3 is 16 amino acids. Germline V gene sequence: CDR1 MDHEN, CDR2 SYDVKM. The CDR3 nucleotides are TGTGCCAGCAGTTCAGTCCGGGAGGGACGCTACAATGAGCAGTTCTTC. Its translation is CASSSVREGRYNEQFF.

CDR3 sequence (DNA): TGTGCCAGCCGCCCTTGGGGGGGCGGGGGAGATACGCAGTATTTT. Translating it yields CASRPWGGGGDTQYF. This chain connects TRBV28 to TRBJ2-3; possible D gene TRBD2, 7 bases. CDR1 is MDHEN, CDR2 SYDVKM, per germline. The CDR3 consists of 15 residues. Trimming took off 8 bases at V and 5 bases at J, with 20 bases between the two ends. Looking up the rest from reference TRBV28 and TRBJ2-3 gives the full variable domain: DVKVTQSSRYLVKRTGEKVFLECVQDMDHENMFWYRQDPGLGLRLIYFSYDVKMKEKGDIPEGYSVSREKKERFSLILESASTNQTSMYLCASRPWGGGGDTQYFGPGTRLTVL.

V gene TRBV4-3 combines with J gene TRBJ1-2; the D is unclear. Trimming cost V 0 bases and J 4 bases, with 15 bases left between them. The germline V gene has CDR1 LGHNA and CDR2 YSLEER. CDR3 length: 16 residues. The CDR3 sequence: CASSQDLNPVIYGYTF. CDR3 coding DNA: TGCGCCAGCAGCCAAGATCTGAATCCGGTCATCTATGGCTACACCTTC.

This sequence joins TRBV27 and TRBJ2-1; D may match TRBD1 or TRBD2 (5 bases each). This CDR3 is 16 amino acids long. Trimming pared 0 bases from V and 13 bases from J, leaving 22 bases between. Germline loops: CDR1 MNHEY, CDR2 SMNVEV (reference sequence). This CDR3 is CASSLSGTRMKETQFF. The DNA of the CDR3 is TGTGCCAGCAGTTTATCCGGGACCCGGATGAAAGAGACCCAGTTCTTC.

The V and J genes are TRBV12-3 or TRBV12-4 and TRBJ1-2; D gene unclear. This CDR3 spans 15 amino acids. The V and J ends lost 5 bases and 1 base respectively, with 14 bases between them. The CDR3 is CASSQLERSNYGYTF. Here the CDR3 DNA reads TGTGCCAGCAGTCAACTGGAGAGGAGTAACTATGGCTACACCTTC.

The V call is TRBV7-3, the J call TRBJ2-3; D is ambiguous. CDR1 is SGHTA and CDR2 is FQGTGA in the germline V gene. V was clipped by 5 bases and J by 6 bases, with 12 bases between them. There are 13 residues in the CDR3. The CDR3 region is CASSRDPGDTQYF. Here the CDR3 DNA reads TGTGCCAGCAGCCGCGACCCTGGGGATACGCAGTATTTT.

V gene TRBV6-5 combines with J gene TRBJ1-1, with 7 bases that match TRBD1. V gave up 8 bases and J gave up 0 bases; unmatched junction bases: 9. This CDR3 is 15 amino acids long. Germline V gene sequence: CDR1 MNHEY, CDR2 SVGAGI. Written as DNA, the CDR3 is TGTGCCAGCCGCCGGACAGGAGTCATGAACACTGAAGCTTTCTTT. Translation gives CASRRTGVMNTEAFF.

The gene calls are TRBV6-2 or TRBV6-3 and TRBJ2-7; possibly TRBD2 for D (7 bases). Trimming pared 4 bases from V and 3 bases from J, leaving 16 bases between. Germline loops: CDR1 MNHEY, CDR2 SVGEGT. The CDR3 covers 15 residues. The CDR3 sequence is CASSFRGARVYEQYF. The CDR3 DNA reads TGTGCCAGCAGTTTCCGGGGGGCACGGGTCTACGAGCAGTACTTC.

The rearrangement joins TRBV12-3 or TRBV12-4 to TRBJ2-5, with no clear D. V was cut by 5 bases and J by 4 bases, with 11 bases left in between. The CDR3 spans 13 residues. CDR3 sequence: CASSRSFAETQYF. The CDR3 region has the DNA TGTGCCAGCAGTAGATCTTTCGCAGAGACCCAGTACTTC.

The sample holds a few counts of this clonotype. The chain joins TRBV11-2 to TRBJ2-1; 7 bases align to TRBD2. From germline, CDR1 is SGHAT and CDR2 FQNNGV. The J segment lost 3 bases and the V segment lost 0 bases, leaving 5 bases of the junction unmatched. CDR3 size: 16 residues. CDR3 in DNA: TGTGCCAGCAGCTTAGATGTGGCGGGGGTCTACAATGAGCAGTTCTTC. Residues: CASSLDVAGVYNEQFF.

This clonotype appeared a few times. The chain employs TRBV9 and TRBJ1-6; possible D gene TRBD1, 6 bases. Deletions cut 3 bases from V and 5 bases from J, with 18 bases between. The CDR3 totals 17 residues. In germline, CDR1 is SGDLS, CDR2 YYNGEE. The CDR3 DNA is TGTGCCAGCAGCGCCAACCGCAGGGGATCGAATAATTCACCCCTCCACTTT. This translates into CASSANRRGSNNSPLHF.

The chain combines TRBV5-8 with TRBJ2-3; D uncertain. V lost 0 bases, J lost 0 bases, and 14 bases lay in between. The CDR3 spans 17 residues. Germline assignment: CDR1 SGHTS and CDR2 YDEGEE. The CDR3 DNA is TGTGCCAGCAGCTTGGCCCTGAGGACCCAAAGCACAGATACGCAGTATTTT. Protein product: CASSLALRTQSTDTQYF. The full variable domain, rest sourced from reference TRBV5-8 and TRBJ2-3, is EAGVTQSPTHLIKTRGQQATLRCSPISGHTSVYWYQQALGLGLQFLLWYDEGEERNRGNFPPRFSGRQFPNYSSELNVNALELEDSALYLCASSLALRTQSTDTQYFGPGTRLTVL.